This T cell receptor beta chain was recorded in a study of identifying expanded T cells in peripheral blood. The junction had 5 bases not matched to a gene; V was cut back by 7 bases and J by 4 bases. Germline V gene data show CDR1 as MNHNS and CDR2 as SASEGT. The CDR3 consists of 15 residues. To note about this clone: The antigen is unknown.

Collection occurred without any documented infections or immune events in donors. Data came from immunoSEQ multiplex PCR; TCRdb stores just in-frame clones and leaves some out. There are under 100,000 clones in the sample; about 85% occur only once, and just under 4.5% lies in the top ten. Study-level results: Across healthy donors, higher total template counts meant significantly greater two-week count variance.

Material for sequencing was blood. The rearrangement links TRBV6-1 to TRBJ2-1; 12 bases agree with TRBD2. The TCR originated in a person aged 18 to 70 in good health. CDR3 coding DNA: TGTGCCAGCACCCTAGCGGGGGGGGTTTACAATGAGCAGTTCTTC. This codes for CASTLAGGVYNEQFF.